This T cell receptor beta chain stems from a study of T cells after yellow fever vaccination. The V end lost 3 bases, the J end lost 8 bases, and 19 bases lay between the germline ends. CDR1 LGHNA and CDR2 YSLEER come from the germline V gene. CDR3 length: 15 residues. TCRdb re-called the 5' RACE reads through MiXCR, storing one row per CDR3 protein. Of about 430,000 distinct CDR3 sequences in the sample, around 19% are singletons; the top ten hold 15% to 20%. Findings of the study overall: Most primary-vaccination clones reappeared after the booster (more than 95% CD4, 88% CD8). A weaker but faster secondary response was observed, peaking on day 5 versus 15.

This clonotype was observed a few times. Its antigen is currently unknown. Sequencing used PBMCs, obtained before the yellow fever booster vaccination. The chain links TRBV4-3 to TRBJ1-2; D is undetermined. The clonotype comes from a man between 18 and 35 years old who received the YFV17D yellow fever vaccine. In nucleotides, the CDR3 is TGCGCCAGCAGCCATAGAGAACGGGCGTTGGGGGGCTACACCTTC. Its translation is CASSHRERALGGYTF.